The 8 T cell receptor beta chains below all came from one sample that was sequenced in a study of shared clonotypes between healthy human individuals. TCRdb's copy holds only in-frame clones and misses some; the assay was immunoSEQ multiplex PCR. The data show some 700,000 clones, around 90% seen once. Material: memory CD8+ T cells from PBMCs. Subset in this sample: CD45RO+ cells pooled with CCR7-negative TemRA cells. These receptors were taken from a man younger than 35 in good health. Some clones in this sample may be carry-over from other donors' samples.

The chain recombines TRBV11-2 with TRBJ2-1; D gene uncertain. The V gene lost 0 bases and the J gene lost 3 bases, with 12 bases spanning the gap. Germline-derived CDR1 and CDR2 are SGHAT and FQNNGV. The CDR3 is 16 residues long. Here the CDR3 reads CASSLEGQAYYNEQFF. The DNA for the CDR3 is TGTGCCAGCAGCTTAGAAGGCCAGGCATACTACAATGAGCAGTTCTTC.

This clone was found once. This chain connects TRBV11-1 to TRBJ2-1; no clear D gene. From germline, CDR1 is SGHAT and CDR2 FQDESV (reference sequence). The CDR3 has 16 residues. Trimming took 2 bases from V and 0 from J, leaving 11 bases between them. CDR3 protein: CASSLSWRPSYNEQFF. The DNA for the CDR3 is TGTGCCAGCAGCTTATCTTGGCGGCCCTCCTACAATGAGCAGTTCTTC.

This clone occurred once. This chain's CDR3 is CASSSTTGLMEDYGYTF. The CDR3 region has the DNA TGTGCCAGCAGCTCCACCACAGGGCTCATGGAAGACTATGGCTACACCTTC. The chain recombines TRBV7-9 with TRBJ1-2; D might be TRBD1 (6 bases). The CDR3 length is 17 residues. V lost 4 bases, J lost 3 bases, and 21 bases lay in between. Germline V gives CDR1 SEHNR, CDR2 FQNEAQ (reference sequence).

The V and J genes are TRBV7-2 and TRBJ1-1; D gene ambiguous. From germline, CDR1 is SGHTA and CDR2 FQGNSA. The CDR3 loop spans 12 amino acids. V lost 5 bases to trimming and J lost 4 bases, with 8 bases between them. CDR3 in DNA: TGTGCCAGCAGCCCCGCAGCCACTGAAGCTTTCTTT. Translating gives CASSPAATEAFF. The complete variable domain, with remaining parts taken from reference TRBV7-2 and TRBJ1-1, reads GAGVSQSPSNKVTEKGKDVELRCDPISGHTALYWYRQSLGQGLEFLIYFQGNSAPDKSGLPSDRFSAERTGGSVSTLTIQRTQQEDSAVYLCASSPAATEAFFGQGTRLTVV.

The J gene is TRBJ2-5, the V gene TRBV9; maybe TRBD2 (6 bases). The V gene's germline CDR1 is SGDLS and CDR2 YYNGEE. V was trimmed by 6 bases and J by 3 bases, leaving 9 bases between them. There are 12 residues in the CDR3. CDR3 coding DNA: TGTGCCAGCAATAGCGGTGAAGAGACCCAGTACTTC. It specifies CASNSGEETQYF. Using reference TRBV9 and TRBJ2-5 for the parts outside the CDR3, the full variable domain is DSGVTQTPKHLITATGQRVTLRCSPRSGDLSVYWYQQSLDQGLQFLIQYYNGEERAKGNILERFSAQQFPDLHSELNLSSLELGDSALYFCASNSGEETQYFGPGTRLLVL.

In this sample, this clone turned up a few times. The chain uses TRBV25-1 and TRBJ1-1; D ambiguous. Trimming stripped 6 bases from V and 4 bases from J, with 12 bases between. The V gene's germline CDR1 is MGHDK and CDR2 SYGVNS. The CDR3 covers 13 residues. DNA for the CDR3: TGTGCCAGCAGGGACTCGATTGGCACTGAAGCTTTCTTT. As protein: CASRDSIGTEAFF.

The J gene is TRBJ2-7, the V gene TRBV2; D may be TRBD2 (6 bases). Trimming took off 1 base at V and 9 bases at J, with 16 bases between the two ends. This CDR3 comprises 14 residues. Looked up from germline, CDR1 is SNHLY and CDR2 is FYNNEI. The CDR3 spells CASSEEEGRVAQYF. CDR3 bases: TGTGCCAGCAGTGAAGAGGAGGGCAGGGTGGCGCAGTACTTC.

The sample holds one count of this clone. The rearrangement links TRBV25-1 to TRBJ2-3; TRBD1 or TRBD2 may be the D gene (5 bases each). The CDR3 is 17 residues long. Trimming shortened V by 5 bases and J by 0 bases, and 18 bases separated the two germline ends. CDR1 is MGHDK and CDR2 is SYGVNS in the germline V gene. DNA of the CDR3: TGTGCCAGCAGTCTTATCCGGGCAGGGACCAGCACAGATACGCAGTATTTT. Its translation is CASSLIRAGTSTDTQYF. The full variable domain, rest sourced from reference TRBV25-1 and TRBJ2-3, is EADIYQTPRYLVIGTGKKITLECSQTMGHDKMYWYQQDPGMELHLIHYSYGVNSTEKGDLSSESTVSRIRTEHFPLTLESARPSHTSQYLCASSLIRAGTSTDTQYFGPGTRLTVL.